This is a list of T cell receptor beta chains from one sample in a study of T cell repertoires in cytomegalovirus infection. These receptors are not linked to any known antigen. A single record per CDR3 protein comes from TCRdb applying MiXCR to the reads. The repertoire includes fewer than 1,000,000 distinct CDR3 sequences, less than 40% of them detected once, and over 12% sits in the top ten. The specimen comprised cultured CD8+ T cells from PBMCs, sampled from culture after CMV antigen stimulation. The receptors stem from a human donor in good health (CMV status not recorded). Some clones in this sample may be carry-over from other donors' samples. CDR3s include the opening cysteine and the closing phenylalanine or tryptophan. D genes are given only for firm matches. Not every row has a clone size; where given, it reads once, few, many or a size class.

d_call clone_size j_call v_call cdr3_aa cdr3_nt
TRBD1 few TRBJ1-1 TRBV7-9 CAIPRAGQLNTEAFF TGTGCCATTCCGAGGGCGGGACAGCTGAACACTGAAGCTTTCTTT
TRBD1 NA TRBJ2-7 TRBV27 CATRQGAGYEQYF TGTGCCACCAGACAGGGGGCAGGTTACGAGCAGTACTTC
NA few TRBJ1-2 TRBV6-1 CASSGGGRGPNYGYTF TGTGCCAGCAGTGGGGGGGGCAGGGGACCCAACTATGGCTACACCTTC
NA NA TRBJ2-1 TRBV19 CASSIGGGPSEQFF TGTGCCAGTAGTATTGGGGGGGGGCCGTCTGAGCAGTTCTTC
NA NA TRBJ1-5 TRBV10-3 CAISEDSNRGNQPQHF TGTGCCATCAGTGAGGATAGTAACAGGGGCAATCAGCCCCAGCATTTT
TRBD2 NA TRBJ2-1 TRBV2 CASTRRASGWENEQFF TGTGCCAGCACCCGAAGGGCTAGCGGATGGGAAAATGAGCAGTTCTTC
NA few TRBJ2-3 TRBV29-1 CSVEGIHLTDTQYF TGCAGCGTCGAGGGGATCCACCTCACAGATACGCAGTATTTT
TRBD1 few TRBJ2-7 TRBV19 CASRGTGPYEQYF TGTGCCAGTAGGGGGACAGGGCCCTACGAGCAGTACTTC
TRBD1 few TRBJ1-4 TRBV15 CATSGDRVGEKLFF TGTGCCACCTCGGGGGACAGGGTCGGTGAAAAACTGTTTTTT
NA few TRBJ2-5 TRBV4-1 CASSPRVPTGETQYF TGCGCCAGCAGCCCCCGGGTCCCGACGGGAGAGACCCAGTACTTC
NA NA TRBJ1-4 TRBV4-1 CASSPSGSRNEKLFF TGCGCCAGCAGCCCTTCCGGGTCGCGTAATGAAAAACTGTTTTTT
TRBD1 few TRBJ2-7 TRBV20-1 CSARDLYGTETYEQYF TGCAGTGCTAGAGACCTATACGGGACAGAGACCTACGAGCAGTACTTC
NA few TRBJ1-4 TRBV5-5 CASSVNDRFQEKLFF TGTGCCAGCAGCGTAAACGACAGGTTTCAGGAAAAACTGTTTTTT
NA many TRBJ2-2 TRBV7-8 CASSLEGTEDTGELFF TGTGCCAGCAGCTTAGAAGGGACCGAAGACACCGGGGAGCTGTTTTTT
NA NA TRBJ2-3 TRBV19 CASSNPRLGSETDTQYF TGTGCCAGTAGTAACCCCCGCCTAGGGAGCGAGACAGATACGCAGTATTTT
TRBD1 few TRBJ2-7 TRBV7-9 CASSFSSGTGSYEQYF TGTGCCAGCAGCTTCTCGTCGGGGACAGGTTCCTACGAGCAGTACTTC
NA NA TRBJ2-5 TRBV20-1 CSTRDRSVGGTPQETQYF TGCAGTACTAGAGATCGAAGTGTGGGGGGCACTCCACAAGAGACCCAGTACTTC
TRBD1 NA TRBJ1-2 TRBV12-3/TRBV12-4 CASNTGANYGYTF TGTGCCAGCAATACAGGGGCCAACTATGGCTACACCTTC
NA NA TRBJ1-1 TRBV4-3 CASSQDWGLNTEAFF TGCGCCAGCAGCCAAGATTGGGGCCTGAACACTGAAGCTTTCTTT
NA few TRBJ1-2 TRBV7-9 CASSSIYYGYTF TGTGCCAGCAGCTCTATCTATTATGGCTACACCTTC
NA NA TRBJ1-1 TRBV20-1 CSATIGTEAFF TGCAGTGCTACCATTGGGACTGAAGCTTTCTTT
TRBD2 few TRBJ2-2 TRBV14 CASSPGLSGGANTGELFF TGTGCCAGCAGCCCAGGGCTCAGCGGGGGTGCGAACACCGGGGAGCTGTTTTTT
NA NA TRBJ1-1 TRBV12-3/TRBV12-4 CASSLAGGVAEAFF TGTGCCAGCAGTTTAGCGGGCGGAGTTGCTGAAGCTTTCTTT
TRBD1 few TRBJ2-2 TRBV24-1 CATSDRGQGSTGELFF TGTGCCACCAGTGATCGGGGACAGGGATCCACCGGGGAGCTGTTTTTT